Listed here is a single T cell receptor beta chain. As handled by the study authors: Amplified reference gene primers provided the basis for estimating nucleated cell counts. Assay used: immunoSEQ multiplex PCR; TCRdb lists only in-frame clones, some missing. Clonal size and the V and J genes are those of that table, whereas D and trimming came from the DNA. Among 150,000 to 160,000 clones listed, about nine tenths were seen once. The data stem from a study of blood T cell repertoires in COVID-19. Study context: Acute and convalescent COVID-19 samples came from the United States, Italy and Spain.

Germline V gene sequence: CDR1 LGHNT, CDR2 FRNRAP. Trimming left V 1 base short and J 5 bases short, with 17 bases between. This CDR3 is built from 16 residues. The source material was peripheral blood. This chain links TRBV12-5 with TRBJ2-5; D is possibly TRBD1 (5 bases). This receptor was obtained from a woman in her sixties or seventies with acute or convalescent COVID-19. CDR3 amino acids: CASGLGQGAGRETQYF. The CDR3 coding sequence is TGTGCTAGTGGTTTGGGTCAGGGTGCTGGAAGGGAGACCCAGTACTTC.